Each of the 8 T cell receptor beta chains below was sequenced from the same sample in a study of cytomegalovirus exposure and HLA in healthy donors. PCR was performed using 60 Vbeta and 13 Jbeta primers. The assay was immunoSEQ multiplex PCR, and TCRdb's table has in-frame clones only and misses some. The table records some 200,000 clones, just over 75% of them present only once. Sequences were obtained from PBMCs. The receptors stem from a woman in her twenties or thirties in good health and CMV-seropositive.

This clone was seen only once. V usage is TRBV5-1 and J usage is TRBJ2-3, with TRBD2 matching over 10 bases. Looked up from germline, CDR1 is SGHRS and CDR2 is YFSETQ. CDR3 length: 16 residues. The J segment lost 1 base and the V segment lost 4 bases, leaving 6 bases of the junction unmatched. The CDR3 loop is CASSRSTSGGTDTQYF. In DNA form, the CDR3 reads TGCGCCAGCAGCCGATCTACTAGCGGGGGCACAGATACGCAGTATTTT.

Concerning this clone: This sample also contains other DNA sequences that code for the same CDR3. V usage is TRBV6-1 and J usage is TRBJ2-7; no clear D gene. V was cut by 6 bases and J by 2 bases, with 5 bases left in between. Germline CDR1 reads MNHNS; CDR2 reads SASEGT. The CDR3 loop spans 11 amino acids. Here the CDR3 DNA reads TGTGCCAGCAGCACACCCTACGAGCAGTACTTC. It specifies CASSTPYEQYF.

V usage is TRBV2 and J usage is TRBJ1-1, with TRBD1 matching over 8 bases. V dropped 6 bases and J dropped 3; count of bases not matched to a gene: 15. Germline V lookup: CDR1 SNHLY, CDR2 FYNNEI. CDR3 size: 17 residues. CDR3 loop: CASSAVPLRTGYTEAFF. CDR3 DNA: TGTGCCAGCAGCGCCGTACCCCTAAGGACAGGGTACACTGAAGCTTTCTTT.

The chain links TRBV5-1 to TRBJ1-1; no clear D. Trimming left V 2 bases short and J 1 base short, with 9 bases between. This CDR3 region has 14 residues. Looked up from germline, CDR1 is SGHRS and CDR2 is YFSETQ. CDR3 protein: CASSFLPGNTEAFF. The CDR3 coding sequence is TGCGCCAGCAGCTTCTTGCCGGGGAACACTGAAGCTTTCTTT. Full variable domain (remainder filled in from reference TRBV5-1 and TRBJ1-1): KAGVTQTPRYLIKTRGQQVTLSCSPISGHRSVSWYQQTPGQGLQFLFEYFSETQRNKGNFPGRFSGRQFSNSRSEMNVSTLELGDSALYLCASSFLPGNTEAFFGQGTRLTVV.

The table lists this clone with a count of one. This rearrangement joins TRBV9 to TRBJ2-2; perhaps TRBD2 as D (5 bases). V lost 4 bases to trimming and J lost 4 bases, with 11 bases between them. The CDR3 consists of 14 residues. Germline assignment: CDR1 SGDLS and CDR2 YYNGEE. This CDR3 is CASSPGLSTGELFF. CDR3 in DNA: TGTGCCAGCAGCCCTGGACTGAGCACCGGGGAGCTGTTTTTT.

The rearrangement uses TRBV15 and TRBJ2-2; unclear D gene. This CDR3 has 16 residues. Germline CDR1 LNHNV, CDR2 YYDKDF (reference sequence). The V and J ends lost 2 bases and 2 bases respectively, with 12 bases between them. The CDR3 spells CATSRSRHLNTGELFF. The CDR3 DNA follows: TGTGCCACCAGCAGAAGTCGACACCTCAACACCGGGGAGCTGTTTTTT.

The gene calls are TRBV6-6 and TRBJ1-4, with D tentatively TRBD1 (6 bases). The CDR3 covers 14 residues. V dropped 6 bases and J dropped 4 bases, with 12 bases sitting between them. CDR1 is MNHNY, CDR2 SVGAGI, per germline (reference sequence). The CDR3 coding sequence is TGTGCCAGCAGGGAACAGGGTTATAATGAAAAACTGTTTTTT. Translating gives CASREQGYNEKLFF.

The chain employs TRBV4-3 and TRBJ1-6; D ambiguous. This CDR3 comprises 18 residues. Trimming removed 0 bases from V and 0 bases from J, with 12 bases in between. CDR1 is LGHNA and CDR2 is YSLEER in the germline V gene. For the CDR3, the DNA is TGCGCCAGCAGCCAAGAAATCTCTGGGAGCTCCTATAATTCACCCCTCCACTTT. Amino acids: CASSQEISGSSYNSPLHF.